The text below deals with one T cell receptor beta chain. The antigen is undetermined. The data are from a study of PD-L1 blockade in urothelial cancer. The study, taken as a whole, reports: TCR clonality was measured in pretreatment peripheral blood. Clonality below the median predicted better survival.

TCRdb's table, derived via immunoSEQ multiplex PCR, lists solely in-frame clones and lacks some. The table has some 16,000 clones, about 91% seen once; the top ten hold roughly 13%. As to time point: pretreatment peripheral blood. The clonotype was recovered from an older man with urothelial cancer. Material: PBMCs, obtained around atezolizumab (anti-PD-L1) treatment.

The CDR3 here is CASSQDGSAVRGGNTIYF. In DNA form, the CDR3 reads TGCGCCAGCAGCCAAGATGGGTCAGCCGTGAGAGGTGGAAACACCATATATTTT. The V and J genes are TRBV4-1 and TRBJ1-3; no definite D call. Trimming shortened V by 0 bases and J by 3 bases, and 18 bases separated the two germline ends. CDR3 length equals 18 residues. Germline V gene data show CDR1 as MGHRA and CDR2 as YSYEKL.